Listed below are T cell receptor beta chains from one sample, sequenced in a study of T-cell memory formation after mild COVID-19. TCRdb itself ran the 5' RACE reads through MiXCR, one entry per CDR3 protein. This sample yields about 420,000 distinct CDR3 sequences, of which more than 20% are seen a single time; about 12% belongs to the top ten. Sequencing was done on a sample of PBMCs or a T cell subset sorted from them (not recorded which). These receptors originate from an adult woman who had mild COVID-19 (a few samples of this study predate the infection). Cell type and time point are not known. Each CDR3 is given with its conserved first and last residue. D genes are given only for firm matches. Not every row has a clone size; where given, it reads once, few, many or a size class.

clone_size,v_call,j_call,d_call,cdr3_nt,cdr3_aa
many,TRBV7-2,TRBJ2-1,TRBD2,TGTGCCAGCAGCACACTAGCGGGAGCATACAATGAGCAGTTCTTC,CASSTLAGAYNEQFF
NA,TRBV5-1,TRBJ1-1,TRBD1,TGCGCCAGCAGCAAACAGGGGGCTGAAGCTTTCTTT,CASSKQGAEAFF
few,TRBV7-2,TRBJ2-1,TRBD1,TGTGCCAGCAGCACTAGGGGGCTCAGGCAGTTCTTC,CASSTRGLRQFF
many,TRBV7-2,TRBJ2-2,TRBD1,TGCGCCAGCAGCTTGCGGACAGGGGGCACCGGGGAGCTGTTTTTT,CASSLRTGGTGELFF
few,TRBV4-1,TRBJ2-7,NA,TGCGCCAGCAGCCCCGGACAGCCAACATCCCCCTACGAGCAGTACTTC,CASSPGQPTSPYEQYF
NA,TRBV5-4,TRBJ2-5,TRBD2,TGTGCCAGCAGCCTCTGGACTAGACAAGAGACCCAGTACTTC,CASSLWTRQETQYF
many,TRBV5-1,TRBJ2-7,NA,TGCGCCAGCAGCTTGGAAATAGCGCGAACCTACGAGCAGTACTTC,CASSLEIARTYEQYF
NA,TRBV5-1,TRBJ2-1,NA,TGCGCCAGCAGCTTGGGGGGGGCTCACGGTTTAGTGGAGCAGTTCTTC,CASSLGGAHGLVEQFF
NA,TRBV12-3/TRBV12-4,TRBJ1-5,NA,TGTGCCAGCAAACAGACAGTTAATAGCAATCAGCCCCAGCATTTT,CASKQTVNSNQPQHF
few,TRBV12-3/TRBV12-4,TRBJ2-7,NA,TGTGCCAGCAGTTTAGGGAAAGCCTACGAGCAGTACTTC,CASSLGKAYEQYF
few,TRBV4-1,TRBJ1-2,TRBD1,TGCGCCAGCAGAGGACCGGGACAGGGGGATGGCTACACCTTC,CASRGPGQGDGYTF
NA,TRBV6-6,TRBJ2-7,TRBD2,TGTGCCAGCAGTTACTCCCTAGCGGGGGGGGACGAGCAGTACTTC,CASSYSLAGGDEQYF
few,TRBV18,TRBJ2-1,TRBD1,TGTGCCAGCTCACCAGCGACAGGGGGTCTTTTGGATGAGCAGTTCTTC,CASSPATGGLLDEQFF
few,TRBV2,TRBJ1-4,TRBD1,TGTGCCAGCAGGGGGGACAGTCCCAATGAAAAACTGTTTTTT,CASRGDSPNEKLFF
many,TRBV20-1,TRBJ2-5,NA,TGCAGTGCTAGAGTAGGACAGAAGACCCAGTACTTC,CSARVGQKTQYF
NA,TRBV6-2/TRBV6-3,TRBJ1-1,NA,TGTGCCAGCAGTTACCCTCCCGGGGGCGTCTGGGACACTGAAGCTTTCTTT,CASSYPPGGVWDTEAFF
NA,TRBV21-1,TRBJ1-2,NA,TGTGCCAGCAGCAAGGGGACGGAGAACTATGGCTACACCTTC,CASSKGTENYGYTF
NA,TRBV12-3/TRBV12-4,TRBJ1-2,NA,TGTGCCAGCAGTTCCGGTCTAATCGCGTATGGCTACACCTTC,CASSSGLIAYGYTF
NA,TRBV9,TRBJ2-3,NA,TGTGCCAGCAGCGTAATTGGGGGTGCAGATACGCAGTATTTT,CASSVIGGADTQYF
NA,TRBV7-9,TRBJ2-5,TRBD1,TGTGCCAGCAGCTTAACAGGGGGAGACCAAGAGACCCAGTACTTC,CASSLTGGDQETQYF
few,TRBV2,TRBJ1-1,NA,TGTGCCAGCAGTGAAGCGCCAGGGACTGAAGCTTTCTTT,CASSEAPGTEAFF
few,TRBV2,TRBJ2-7,NA,TGTGCCACGAAACGGGGGGCTGGTTACGAGCAGTACTTC,CATKRGAGYEQYF
few,TRBV7-6,TRBJ2-1,TRBD2,TGTGCCAGCAGCTTAACTAGCGTCTACAATGAGCAGTTCTTC,CASSLTSVYNEQFF
many,TRBV30,TRBJ2-3,TRBD2,TGTGCCTGGACCCTAGCGGGCCCCCGGTGGGATACGCAGTATTTT,CAWTLAGPRWDTQYF
NA,TRBV20-1,TRBJ2-1,TRBD1,TGCAGTGCGCCACAGGGGTACGAGCAGTTCTTC,CSAPQGYEQFF
NA,TRBV5-1,TRBJ2-7,NA,TGCGCCAGCAGCCTCGACACGGGACTCCTCTACGAGCAGTACTTC,CASSLDTGLLYEQYF
NA,TRBV12-3/TRBV12-4,TRBJ1-5,TRBD1,TGTGCCAGCAGCCGGGACAGCTCCGGTCCCCAGCATTTT,CASSRDSSGPQHF
NA,TRBV5-1,TRBJ2-2,TRBD1,TGCGCCAGCAGCTGGACAGGGCAGAACACCGGGGAGCTGTTTTTT,CASSWTGQNTGELFF
few,TRBV29-1,TRBJ1-1,TRBD1,TGCAGCGTCCTTAGACAGGGTACGGACACTGAAGCTTTCTTT,CSVLRQGTDTEAFF
NA,TRBV24-1,TRBJ2-7,TRBD1,TGTGCCACCAGTGACAGAAGACAGGGGGGCTCCTACGAGCAGTACTTC,CATSDRRQGGSYEQYF
few,TRBV3-1,TRBJ2-5,TRBD2,TGTGCCAGCAGCCTCCCCCGGGGGGAGGGAGAGACCCAGTACTTC,CASSLPRGEGETQYF
few,TRBV12-3/TRBV12-4,TRBJ1-5,NA,TGTGCCAGCATGGGGCAGGGCAATCAGCCCCAGCATTTT,CASMGQGNQPQHF
NA,TRBV5-1,TRBJ2-6,TRBD1,TGCGCCAGCAGCTCCCCGGGACAGAAGCCGATTACAAGTCTCTCTGGGGCCAACGTCCTGACTTTC,CASSSPGQKPITSLSGANVLTF
NA,TRBV20-1,TRBJ1-4,NA,TGCAGTGCTAGACCCACAGCGACTAATGAAAAACTGTTTTTT,CSARPTATNEKLFF
NA,TRBV5-1,TRBJ1-2,TRBD1,TGCGCCAGCAGATCCGGGGACAGGGGCGTCTCTAACTATGGCTACACCTTC,CASRSGDRGVSNYGYTF
NA,TRBV5-4,TRBJ2-1,NA,TGTGCCAGCAGCTTAGATTCAGGGGCGGGTAATGAGCAGTTCTTC,CASSLDSGAGNEQFF
few,TRBV6-6,TRBJ2-7,NA,TGTGCCAGCACCCACCACGTGCTCGGGCAGGGCTCCGCCGAGCAGTACTTC,CASTHHVLGQGSAEQYF
few,TRBV12-3/TRBV12-4,TRBJ2-7,TRBD2,TGTGCCAGCAGCCCCCAGGCCGTAGCGGGAAAGTCCTACGAGCAGTACTTC,CASSPQAVAGKSYEQYF
few,TRBV6-1,TRBJ1-5,NA,TGTGCCAGCAGTGAAGCCAGCTACCATAGCAATCAGCCCCAGCATTTT,CASSEASYHSNQPQHF
many,TRBV27,TRBJ2-1,TRBD1,TGTGCCAGCAGCGCTGGGTGGGGACAGTCCTCCTACAATGAGCAGTTCTTC,CASSAGWGQSSYNEQFF
NA,TRBV5-1,TRBJ1-2,NA,TGCGCCAGCAGCTTGGAGCCGGAAAACAACTATGGCTACACCTTC,CASSLEPENNYGYTF
NA,TRBV5-1,TRBJ2-3,NA,TGCGCCAGCAGCTTTTTTTCCAGCACAGATACGCAGTATTTT,CASSFFSSTDTQYF
few,TRBV4-2,TRBJ1-3,NA,TGTGCCAGCAGCCAACAGATGGGGAGCTCTGGAAACACCATATATTTT,CASSQQMGSSGNTIYF
few,TRBV7-9,TRBJ2-7,NA,TGTGCCAGCAACGGGGCTGTCCCGGCCAGCCAAGGGGACGAGCAGTACTTC,CASNGAVPASQGDEQYF
NA,TRBV18,TRBJ1-5,NA,TGTGCCAGCTCACCAGGGGCGGGTCAGCCCCAGCATTTT,CASSPGAGQPQHF
few,TRBV7-8,TRBJ2-1,NA,TGTGCCAGCAGCTTTCAGTACGGGGAGAGCTCCTACAATGAGCAGTTCTTC,CASSFQYGESSYNEQFF
few,TRBV29-1,TRBJ2-3,NA,TGCAGCGTGGGAGGGGGAACAGATACGCAGTATTTT,CSVGGGTDTQYF
NA,TRBV5-6,TRBJ2-3,TRBD1,TGTGCCAGCACCCCCTTCTCGGACAGGTTCGTGGATACGCAGTATTTT,CASTPFSDRFVDTQYF